The sequence of this T cell receptor (beta chain) was determined in a study of T cell changes during pregnancy in multiple sclerosis. Generated by immunoSEQ multiplex PCR, the TCRdb table keeps only in-frame clones and is missing some. The repertoire holds 65,000 to 85,000 clones, with 90% to 95% as singletons. There are 16 residues in the CDR3. V trimming: 3 bases; J trimming: 1 base; junction bases outside the gene matches: 6. CDR1 KGHSH and CDR2 LQKENI come from the germline V gene. Sequences were derived from peripheral blood, sampled in the second trimester of pregnancy. The chain joins TRBV18 to TRBJ2-3; TRBD2 matches at 8 bases. The origin of this receptor is a female donor in good health, enrolled as a control in a pregnancy study. The CDR3 coding sequence is TGTGCCAGCTCACCCTCCGCGACTAGCGGCACAGATACGCAGTATTTT. Protein product: CASSPSATSGTDTQYF.